This T cell receptor (beta chain) was identified in a study of blood T cell repertoires in COVID-19. Study information: Acute-phase and convalescent COVID-19 samples originated in the United States, Italy and Spain. Nucleic acid was either cDNA or gDNA, and it came from T cells, B-cell-depleted T cells, or PBMCs.

Trimming took 6 bases from V and 2 from J, leaving 8 bases between them. The CDR3 consists of 12 residues. Germline values: CDR1 MNHEY, CDR2 SVGEGT. The assay was immunoSEQ multiplex PCR, and TCRdb's table has in-frame clones only and misses some. The table shows 95,000 to 110,000 clones, with approximately 88% occurring only once. The chain is built from TRBV6-2 or TRBV6-3 and TRBJ2-7; D not certain. The origin of this receptor is a man aged 35 to 55 with active or convalescent COVID-19. Sequencing used peripheral blood. The CDR3 DNA is TGTGCCAGCAGCCCCTCCCCCTACGAGCAGTACTTC. Amino acid sequence: CASSPSPYEQYF.